The T cell receptor beta chain under discussion was sequenced for a study of blood T cell repertoires in COVID-19. The wider study: Spain, Italy and the United States supplied samples that represented acute and convalescent COVID-19.

Generated by immunoSEQ multiplex PCR, the TCRdb table keeps only in-frame clones and is missing some. Of 140,000 or so clones listed, about 80% are singletons. Trimming took 5 bases from V and 5 from J; bases not matched to a gene: 8. The CDR3 sequence is 15 residues long. The germline CDR1 and CDR2 sequences are LGHDT and YNNKEL (reference sequence). Sequenced material: peripheral blood. This clonotype was sampled from a man in his 70s who had recovered from COVID-19. The chain employs TRBV3-1 (or the pseudogene TRBV3-2) and TRBJ2-5; 10 bases are shared with TRBD2. The CDR3 is CASSYSSGRAETQYF. The CDR3 DNA reads TGTGCCAGCAGCTACTCAAGCGGGAGGGCGGAGACCCAGTACTTC.